This is a list of T cell receptor beta chains from one sample in a study of T cell responses to AZD1222 COVID-19 vaccine. Assay: immunoSEQ multiplex PCR; the TCRdb copy retains only in-frame clones and omits some. The table has roughly 120,000 clones, about 90% seen once; the top ten hold approximately 8.4%. Sequenced here: peripheral blood, sampled on day 0 of AZD1222 vaccination. These TCRs come from an adult in good health. Each CDR3 is given with its conserved first and last residue. The D gene is left open where the match is weak. Expanded clones are given a class, and other clones once, few, many or no size at all.

j_call: TRBJ1-1; clone_size: -; d_call: -; v_call: TRBV7-9; cdr3_aa: CASILRGMNTEAFF; cdr3_nt: TGTGCCAGCATACTGCGGGGGATGAACACTGAAGCTTTCTTT
j_call: TRBJ2-1; clone_size: -; d_call: TRBD1; v_call: TRBV18; cdr3_aa: CASSQRTGGEQFF; cdr3_nt: TGTGCCAGCTCACAACGGACAGGGGGCGAGCAGTTCTTC
j_call: TRBJ2-1; clone_size: -; d_call: -; v_call: TRBV3-1/TRBV3-2; cdr3_aa: CASSSRGESEQFF; cdr3_nt: TGTGCCAGCAGCTCCCGAGGTGAGTCGGAGCAGTTCTTC
j_call: TRBJ1-2; clone_size: -; d_call: TRBD1; v_call: TRBV7-9; cdr3_aa: CASSVGAGGAYGYTF; cdr3_nt: TGTGCCAGCAGCGTAGGGGCAGGGGGCGCCTATGGCTACACCTTC
j_call: TRBJ1-2; clone_size: -; d_call: -; v_call: TRBV30; cdr3_aa: CAWSDSRYGYTF; cdr3_nt: TGTGCCTGGTCTGACAGCCGCTATGGCTACACCTTC
j_call: TRBJ1-1; clone_size: -; d_call: -; v_call: TRBV7-2; cdr3_aa: CASSLGGGNTEAFF; cdr3_nt: TGTGCCAGCAGCTTAGGGGGAGGGAACACTGAAGCTTTCTTT
j_call: TRBJ1-2; clone_size: -; d_call: -; v_call: TRBV27; cdr3_aa: CASSLNRDLTYGYTF; cdr3_nt: TGTGCCAGCAGTTTGAACAGGGATCTGACCTATGGCTACACCTTC
j_call: TRBJ2-7; clone_size: -; d_call: TRBD1; v_call: TRBV20-1; cdr3_aa: CSASKRGTARHEQYF; cdr3_nt: TGCAGTGCCAGTAAACGAGGGACAGCTCGTCACGAGCAGTACTTC
j_call: TRBJ1-5; clone_size: -; d_call: TRBD1; v_call: TRBV5-6; cdr3_aa: CASSLGQGLNQPQHF; cdr3_nt: TGTGCCAGCAGCTTGGGACAGGGCCTAAATCAGCCCCAGCATTTT
j_call: TRBJ2-3; clone_size: -; d_call: TRBD1; v_call: TRBV5-4; cdr3_aa: CASSFKYVQGQGGDTQYF; cdr3_nt: TGTGCCAGCAGCTTTAAATACGTACAAGGACAGGGCGGAGATACGCAGTATTTT
j_call: TRBJ1-2; clone_size: -; d_call: -; v_call: TRBV9; cdr3_aa: CASSTFDYGYTF; cdr3_nt: TGTGCCAGCAGCACCTTTGACTATGGCTACACCTTC
j_call: TRBJ1-1; clone_size: once; d_call: TRBD1; v_call: TRBV30; cdr3_aa: CAWNRGINTEAFF; cdr3_nt: TGTGCCTGGAACAGGGGGATAAACACTGAAGCTTTCTTT
j_call: TRBJ1-2; clone_size: -; d_call: TRBD1; v_call: TRBV5-1; cdr3_aa: CASSPTDRGAGYTF; cdr3_nt: TGCGCCAGCAGCCCAACAGACAGGGGCGCGGGCTACACCTTC
j_call: TRBJ2-3; clone_size: -; d_call: TRBD2; v_call: TRBV7-6; cdr3_aa: CASSLAGLAGGGDTQYF; cdr3_nt: TGTGCCAGCAGCTTAGCGGGACTAGCGGGGGGGGGAGATACGCAGTATTTT
j_call: TRBJ2-5; clone_size: -; d_call: -; v_call: TRBV7-9; cdr3_aa: CASSLGVQETQYF; cdr3_nt: TGTGCCAGCAGCTTGGGCGTACAAGAGACCCAGTACTTC
j_call: TRBJ1-5; clone_size: once; d_call: -; v_call: TRBV7-2; cdr3_aa: CASSWLQSNQPQHF; cdr3_nt: TGTGCCAGCAGCTGGCTGCAGAGCAATCAGCCCCAGCATTTT
j_call: TRBJ1-1; clone_size: -; d_call: TRBD1; v_call: TRBV11-1; cdr3_aa: CASSPPGQGTEAFF; cdr3_nt: TGTGCCAGCAGTCCCCCCGGACAGGGCACTGAAGCTTTCTTT
j_call: TRBJ2-3; clone_size: -; d_call: -; v_call: TRBV5-3; cdr3_aa: CARSLASWRGLESTDTQYF; cdr3_nt: TGTGCCAGAAGCTTGGCGTCGTGGCGGGGTTTAGAGTCCACAGATACGCAGTATTTT
j_call: TRBJ2-5; clone_size: once; d_call: -; v_call: TRBV2; cdr3_aa: CASSGEFGETQYF; cdr3_nt: TGTGCCAGCAGTGGGGAGTTCGGAGAGACCCAGTACTTC
j_call: TRBJ1-1; clone_size: -; d_call: -; v_call: TRBV12-1; cdr3_aa: CASSLRQSGNTEAFF; cdr3_nt: TGTGCCAGCAGCTTAAGACAGTCAGGGAACACTGAAGCTTTCTTT
j_call: TRBJ1-5; clone_size: -; d_call: TRBD1; v_call: TRBV28; cdr3_aa: CASRQPGQILHF; cdr3_nt: TGTGCCAGCAGACAACCGGGACAGATTTTGCATTTT
j_call: TRBJ1-2; clone_size: -; d_call: -; v_call: TRBV6-1; cdr3_aa: CASSESGDLYGYTF; cdr3_nt: TGTGCCAGCAGTGAAAGTGGAGATCTCTATGGCTACACCTTC
j_call: TRBJ2-4; clone_size: -; d_call: -; v_call: TRBV10-1; cdr3_aa: CASSDKGTAKNIQYF; cdr3_nt: TGCGCCAGCAGTGATAAAGGGACAGCCAAAAACATTCAGTACTTC
j_call: TRBJ2-5; clone_size: -; d_call: -; v_call: TRBV20-1; cdr3_aa: CSASRGRQETQYF; cdr3_nt: TGCAGTGCTAGTCGGGGGCGGCAAGAGACCCAGTACTTC
j_call: TRBJ1-3; clone_size: -; d_call: -; v_call: TRBV19; cdr3_aa: CASSTGRTARNTIYF; cdr3_nt: TGTGCCAGTAGTACGGGGAGGACAGCCAGAAACACCATATATTTT
j_call: TRBJ2-5; clone_size: -; d_call: TRBD1; v_call: TRBV9; cdr3_aa: CASSRGQGETQYF; cdr3_nt: TGTGCCAGCAGCAGGGGGCAGGGAGAGACCCAGTACTTC
j_call: TRBJ1-5; clone_size: -; d_call: -; v_call: TRBV6-1; cdr3_aa: CASSEDPSDQPQHF; cdr3_nt: TGTGCCAGCAGTGAAGACCCTAGCGATCAGCCCCAGCATTTT
j_call: TRBJ2-7; clone_size: -; d_call: TRBD2; v_call: TRBV28; cdr3_aa: CASSLGPGLAYEQYF; cdr3_nt: TGTGCCAGCAGTTTAGGACCGGGACTAGCCTACGAGCAGTACTTC
j_call: TRBJ2-7; clone_size: -; d_call: TRBD2; v_call: TRBV3-1/TRBV3-2; cdr3_aa: CASSPLGGASGHEQYF; cdr3_nt: TGTGCCAGCAGCCCTCTCGGGGGGGCTAGCGGCCACGAGCAGTACTTC
j_call: TRBJ1-3; clone_size: -; d_call: -; v_call: TRBV24-1; cdr3_aa: CATSDTGTDGNTIYF; cdr3_nt: TGTGCCACCAGTGACACCGGGACGGACGGAAACACCATATATTTT
j_call: TRBJ1-4; clone_size: -; d_call: TRBD1; v_call: TRBV7-2; cdr3_aa: CASTEYLEGQGNEKLFF; cdr3_nt: TGTGCCAGCACCGAATACTTAGAGGGACAGGGTAATGAAAAACTGTTTTTT
j_call: TRBJ1-2; clone_size: medium-sized; d_call: -; v_call: TRBV15; cdr3_aa: CATSSGQGYTF; cdr3_nt: TGTGCCACCAGCAGCGGGCAGGGCTACACCTTC
j_call: TRBJ1-4; clone_size: -; d_call: -; v_call: TRBV7-9; cdr3_aa: CASSLGGLGQEEKLFF; cdr3_nt: TGTGCCAGCAGCTTAGGGGGCCTTGGCCAGGAGGAAAAACTGTTTTTT
j_call: TRBJ2-2; clone_size: -; d_call: -; v_call: TRBV24-1; cdr3_aa: CATSDPGPTGELFF; cdr3_nt: TGTGCCACCAGTGATCCAGGACCGACCGGGGAGCTGTTTTTT
j_call: TRBJ2-3; clone_size: -; d_call: TRBD1; v_call: TRBV2; cdr3_aa: CASLGTDPWADTQYF; cdr3_nt: TGTGCCAGCCTTGGGACAGATCCCTGGGCAGATACGCAGTATTTT
j_call: TRBJ1-1; clone_size: -; d_call: TRBD1; v_call: TRBV5-1; cdr3_aa: CASSLAPKTGTGGNEAFF; cdr3_nt: TGCGCCAGCAGCTTGGCTCCTAAAACCGGGACAGGGGGTAATGAAGCTTTCTTT
j_call: TRBJ2-3; clone_size: -; d_call: TRBD2; v_call: TRBV28; cdr3_aa: CASSSSGSADTQYF; cdr3_nt: TGTGCCAGCAGTAGTAGCGGGAGTGCAGATACGCAGTATTTT
j_call: TRBJ1-4; clone_size: -; d_call: -; v_call: TRBV4-1; cdr3_aa: CASSLRKNEKLFF; cdr3_nt: TGCGCCAGCAGCCTGCGGAAAAATGAAAAACTGTTTTTT
j_call: TRBJ2-7; clone_size: once; d_call: TRBD2; v_call: TRBV6-5; cdr3_aa: CASMTSPRYEQYF; cdr3_nt: TGTGCCAGCATGACTAGCCCGCGCTACGAGCAGTACTTC
j_call: TRBJ2-5; clone_size: -; d_call: TRBD1; v_call: TRBV9; cdr3_aa: CASSVGQQETQYF; cdr3_nt: TGTGCCAGCAGCGTGGGACAGCAAGAGACCCAGTACTTC
j_call: TRBJ2-5; clone_size: -; d_call: -; v_call: TRBV4-2; cdr3_aa: CASSQDWEETSQETQYF; cdr3_nt: TGTGCCAGCAGCCAAGATTGGGAGGAAACTAGCCAAGAGACCCAGTACTTC
j_call: TRBJ2-7; clone_size: -; d_call: -; v_call: TRBV18; cdr3_aa: CASSASSRVHEQYF; cdr3_nt: TGTGCCAGCTCAGCGTCTAGCAGGGTCCACGAGCAGTACTTC
j_call: TRBJ1-6; clone_size: -; d_call: -; v_call: TRBV7-9; cdr3_aa: CASSFFSAVLFSPLHF; cdr3_nt: TGTGCCAGCAGCTTTTTCTCTGCGGTGCTGTTCTCACCCCTCCACTTT
j_call: TRBJ1-1; clone_size: -; d_call: -; v_call: TRBV7-3; cdr3_aa: CASSLTGPNTEAFF; cdr3_nt: TGTGCCAGCAGCTTAACAGGCCCGAACACTGAAGCTTTCTTT
j_call: TRBJ2-5; clone_size: -; d_call: -; v_call: TRBV7-8; cdr3_aa: CASSPAGETQYF; cdr3_nt: TGTGCCAGCAGCCCAGCAGGAGAGACCCAGTACTTC
j_call: TRBJ1-1; clone_size: -; d_call: -; v_call: TRBV28; cdr3_aa: CASSLGLYGYKAFF; cdr3_nt: TGTGCCAGCAGTTTAGGTCTATACGGGTATAAAGCTTTCTTT
j_call: TRBJ1-2; clone_size: -; d_call: -; v_call: TRBV3-1/TRBV3-2; cdr3_aa: CASAGGAGYGYTF; cdr3_nt: TGTGCCAGCGCCGGGGGGGCCGGCTATGGCTACACCTTC
j_call: TRBJ1-1; clone_size: -; d_call: -; v_call: TRBV14; cdr3_aa: CASSQDMGNSEAFF; cdr3_nt: TGTGCCAGCAGCCAAGATATGGGAAACTCTGAAGCTTTCTTT
j_call: TRBJ2-1; clone_size: few; d_call: TRBD2; v_call: TRBV28; cdr3_aa: CASRPGTSGSSNEQFF; cdr3_nt: TGTGCCAGCAGACCCGGGACTAGCGGGTCCTCGAATGAGCAGTTCTTC